This T cell receptor (beta chain) was found in a study of blood T cell repertoires in COVID-19. Overall study context: The samples span acute and convalescent COVID-19 from the United States, Italy and Spain.

In the original processing: Nucleated cell counts were estimated from reference gene primer amplification. Produced via immunoSEQ multiplex PCR; TCRdb's table is partial and in-frame only. The D gene and trimming were derived from the DNA, and the V and J assignments and clone size from that table. The sample lists some 80,000 clones, around 87% occurring once. The CDR3 is made up of 12 amino acids. Germline assignment: CDR1 GTSNPN and CDR2 SVGIG (reference sequence). The V and J ends lost 1 base and 6 bases, in that order; junction bases with no gene match: 2. The sequence was collected from a woman in her forties or fifties with active or convalescent COVID-19. The sample taken for sequencing was peripheral blood. The V gene is TRBV30, the J gene TRBJ2-7, with TRBD1 matching over 8 bases. The CDR3 sequence is CAWSGGQVEQYF. DNA for the CDR3: TGTGCCTGGAGTGGGGGACAGGTCGAGCAGTACTTC.